The rows below give T cell receptor beta chains drawn from one sample of a study of blood T cell repertoires in COVID-19. Using immunoSEQ multiplex PCR, the repertoire was profiled, and TCRdb retains in-frame clones only, with some absent. This table has around 200,000 clones, roughly 89% appearing once. Sequencing used PBMCs or T cells enriched from blood (not recorded which). Receptors were obtained from a woman in her thirties or forties with acute COVID-19. The CDR3 runs from the conserved cysteine through the conserved F or W. The D gene is left open where the match is weak. Expanded clones are given a class, and other clones once, few, many or no size at all.

clone size	V gene	D gene	J gene	CDR3 DNA	CDR3 protein
.	TRBV3-1/TRBV3-2	TRBD2	TRBJ2-2	TGTGCCAGCAGCCCGCGGACTAGCGGGGGCACCGGGGAGCTGTTTTTT	CASSPRTSGGTGELFF
.	TRBV9	TRBD1	TRBJ1-1	TGTGCCAGCAGCGCACGACAGGGGAACACTGAAGCTTTCTTT	CASSARQGNTEAFF
.	TRBV24-1	TRBD1	TRBJ1-5	TGTGCCACCAGTGATTGGGACAGTAATCAGCCCCAGCATTTT	CATSDWDSNQPQHF
.	TRBV2	TRBD2	TRBJ2-5	TGTGCCAGCAAAGCTAGCGGGGCCCAAGAGACCCAGTACTTC	CASKASGAQETQYF
.	TRBV5-1	.	TRBJ2-2	TGCGCCAGCAGCTTGGCCCCAGGGGCGAACACCGGGGAGCTGTTTTTT	CASSLAPGANTGELFF
.	TRBV18	.	TRBJ1-5	TGTGCCAGCTCACCAGGGCAGCATAGCAATCAGCCCCAGCATTTT	CASSPGQHSNQPQHF
.	TRBV9	.	TRBJ1-2	TGTGCCAGCAGCGTAGCCCAGGGCAACTATGGCTACACCTTC	CASSVAQGNYGYTF
.	TRBV3-1/TRBV3-2	.	TRBJ1-3	TGTGCCAGCAGGAGTCGCCCGGGAAACACCATATATTTT	CASRSRPGNTIYF
few	TRBV18	.	TRBJ2-1	TGTGCCAGCTCACCAGGGGCAGAGCAGTTCTTC	CASSPGAEQFF
.	TRBV4-1	.	TRBJ1-2	TGCGCCAGCAGCCAGGGCGACTATGGCTACACCTTC	CASSQGDYGYTF
.	TRBV29-1	TRBD1	TRBJ1-2	TGCAGCGTCCAGGACAGGGGTGGCTACACCTTC	CSVQDRGGYTF
.	TRBV12-3/TRBV12-4	.	TRBJ1-5	TGTGCCAGCAGGTCAAATAGCAATCAGCCCCAGCATTTT	CASRSNSNQPQHF
.	TRBV3-1/TRBV3-2	.	TRBJ1-6	TGTGCCAGCAGCCCACAGGGAGACGTTTCACCCCTCCACTTT	CASSPQGDVSPLHF
.	TRBV19	.	TRBJ2-4	TGTGCCAGTAGTGTGAGAGGGCCCAAAAACATTCAGTACTTC	CASSVRGPKNIQYF
.	TRBV7-8	TRBD1	TRBJ1-1	TGTGCCAGCAGCCAAAATAGACAGGGCGGAGCTTTCTTT	CASSQNRQGGAFF
.	TRBV9	TRBD1	TRBJ2-4	TGTGCCAGCAGCCCCTCGACAGGGGCGCTAGCCAAAAACATTCAGTACTTC	CASSPSTGALAKNIQYF
.	TRBV5-6	.	TRBJ2-2	TGTGCCAGCAGCTCATCGGGATGGGGGAGGAGGAACACCGGGGAGCTGTTTTTT	CASSSSGWGRRNTGELFF
.	TRBV18	TRBD1	TRBJ2-7	TGTGCCAGCTCACCATGGACAGGGTTAGTAAAGACCTACGAGCAGTACTTC	CASSPWTGLVKTYEQYF
.	TRBV7-8	.	TRBJ1-1	TGTGCCAGCACTCCGGGACAATACATGAACACTGAAGCTTTCTTT	CASTPGQYMNTEAFF
.	TRBV7-9	TRBD1	TRBJ1-3	TGTGCCAGCAGCTTGTACACAGGGGTCGGAAACACCATATATTTT	CASSLYTGVGNTIYF
.	TRBV27	TRBD1	TRBJ2-7	TGTGCCAGCAGGGGACAGGGACCCTACGAGCAGTACTTC	CASRGQGPYEQYF
few	TRBV6-5	.	TRBJ1-1	TGTGCCAGCAGTTACGAACAGGGCACTAAAGCTTTCTTT	CASSYEQGTKAFF
.	TRBV2	TRBD1	TRBJ2-5	TGTGCCAGCAGTGAATACAGGGGACAGATGAAGACCCAGTACTTC	CASSEYRGQMKTQYF
few	TRBV19	.	TRBJ1-5	TGTGCCAGTAGTCTTACGGGAGATAGCAATCAGCCCCAGCATTTT	CASSLTGDSNQPQHF
.	TRBV9	.	TRBJ1-2	TGTGCCAGCAGCGTATCAGGGGTGGACTATGGCTACACCTTC	CASSVSGVDYGYTF
.	TRBV7-2	.	TRBJ2-1	TGTGCCAGCAGCTTAGAGGCTGGAACTACCCTCTACAATGAGCAGTTCTTC	CASSLEAGTTLYNEQFF
.	TRBV25-1	.	TRBJ1-1	TGTGCCACCAGGGCACGACGGGGAGAGGTTGGTGAAGCTTTCTTT	CATRARRGEVGEAFF
once	TRBV6-5	.	TRBJ1-2	TGTGCCAGCAGTTACTCGGCTCTGACAGAGTATGGCTACACCTTC	CASSYSALTEYGYTF
.	TRBV10-3	TRBD1	TRBJ1-2	TGTGCCATCAGCGACGGACAGGGGTATGGCTACACCTTC	CAISDGQGYGYTF
.	TRBV7-2	.	TRBJ2-5	TGTGCCAGCAGCTCGTCCAAGGGGGTCCAAGAGACCCAGTACTTC	CASSSSKGVQETQYF
.	TRBV2	.	TRBJ1-2	TGTGCCAGCAGTTACGCGGAGTATGGCTACACCTTC	CASSYAEYGYTF
.	TRBV5-5	TRBD1	TRBJ1-5	TGTGCCAGCAGCTTGGGTCAGGGGGCAACGAGACAGCCCCAGCATTTT	CASSLGQGATRQPQHF
.	TRBV5-1	TRBD1	TRBJ2-7	TGCGCCAGCAGCACCCCGGACAGGGGGAGCTCCTACGAGCAGTACTTC	CASSTPDRGSSYEQYF
few	TRBV19	TRBD1	TRBJ1-1	TGTGCCAGTAGTCCCCGGGACAGGGGGCGAGTTGAAGCTTTCTTT	CASSPRDRGRVEAFF
.	TRBV19	TRBD2	TRBJ2-3	TGTGCCAGTAGTATATGGGGTGCGGGGGATGGCACAGATACGCAGTATTTT	CASSIWGAGDGTDTQYF
.	TRBV9	TRBD1	TRBJ1-2	TGTGCCAGCAGCCACCGGACAGGCTATGGCTACACCTTC	CASSHRTGYGYTF
.	TRBV15	TRBD1	TRBJ1-2	TGTGCCACCAGCAGGACAGGGGGCTGGAGAGATGGCTACACCTTC	CATSRTGGWRDGYTF
.	TRBV18	TRBD1	TRBJ1-1	TGTGCCAGCCAAGGGGACAGGGAGGCGAACACTGAAGCTTTCTTT	CASQGDREANTEAFF
.	TRBV5-1	.	TRBJ1-1	TGCGCCAGCAGCTCGACCCGGGACACAGAAAAAGCTTTCTTT	CASSSTRDTEKAFF
.	TRBV5-4	TRBD2	TRBJ2-6	TGTGCCAGCAGCTTGGTCCCGGGGGGAGGGGCCAACGTCCTGACTTTC	CASSLVPGGGANVLTF
.	TRBV5-5	.	TRBJ2-2	TGTGCCAGCAGCTTTCTAGGCAAAAACACCGGGGAGCTGTTTTTT	CASSFLGKNTGELFF
.	TRBV6-6	TRBD1	TRBJ1-1	TGTGCCAGCAGTGACAGGGGGCCCATGAACACTGAAGCTTTCTTT	CASSDRGPMNTEAFF
.	TRBV19	.	TRBJ1-3	TGTGCCAGTAGTCACCAGGGAAACACCATATATTTT	CASSHQGNTIYF
many	TRBV20-1	TRBD1	TRBJ1-2	TGCAGTGCTAGTAAATTCGGGACAGGGGGCTCGAGCTACACCTTC	CSASKFGTGGSSYTF
few	TRBV7-2	.	TRBJ1-1	TGTGCCAGCAGCTTAGTCCCACTCAGGGACACTGAAGCTTTCTTT	CASSLVPLRDTEAFF
.	TRBV18	.	TRBJ1-4	TGTGCCAGCTCACCAGGACAGAGCGAAAAACTGTTTTTT	CASSPGQSEKLFF
.	TRBV3-1/TRBV3-2	.	TRBJ1-1	TGTGCCAGCAGCCAAGATGGGGTACGGGGAAGGAACACTGAAGCTTTCTTT	CASSQDGVRGRNTEAFF
.	TRBV6-6	.	TRBJ2-6	TGTGCCAGCAGTCTAAATGCGGGACGCCCCTCTGGGGCCAACGTCCTGACTTTC	CASSLNAGRPSGANVLTF
.	TRBV5-6	.	TRBJ1-2	TGTGCCAGCAGCTACCCTCGCCGGGACTATGGCTACACCTTC	CASSYPRRDYGYTF
.	TRBV27	TRBD1	TRBJ1-1	TGTGCCACCCAAGGGACAGGGGGCATGAACACTGAAGCTTTCTTT	CATQGTGGMNTEAFF
few	TRBV5-1	.	TRBJ1-4	TGCGCCAGCAGCTTTGCAGGGAACGAAAAACTGTTTTTT	CASSFAGNEKLFF
once	TRBV6-5	TRBD1	TRBJ1-4	TGTGCCAGCAGCCAGGGCGGGACAGGGAGAGAAAAACTGTTTTTT	CASSQGGTGREKLFF
.	TRBV19	.	TRBJ1-5	TGTGCCAGTACCGCATTACGGGGGGGGGATCAGCCCCAGCATTTT	CASTALRGGDQPQHF
.	TRBV5-1	TRBD1	TRBJ1-2	TGCGCCAGCAGCTCGACAGGGGACTATGGCTACACCTTC	CASSSTGDYGYTF
.	TRBV5-1	.	TRBJ1-1	TGCGCCAGCAGCTCGCAGGCACTCACTGAAGCTTTCTTT	CASSSQALTEAFF
.	TRBV20-1	.	TRBJ2-7	TGCAGTGCCCCGCGGGGCTACGAGCAGTACTTC	CSAPRGYEQYF
.	TRBV6-6	TRBD2	TRBJ2-5	TGTGCCAGCAGAAAACTAGCGGGGGGTTTCCAAGAGACCCAGTACTTC	CASRKLAGGFQETQYF
.	TRBV19	TRBD1	TRBJ1-2	TGTGCCAGTAGAGTAACAGGGGATGGAGGACTTAACTATGGCTACACCTTC	CASRVTGDGGLNYGYTF